What follows are 18 T cell receptor beta chains derived from one specimen sequenced in a study of blood T cell repertoires in COVID-19. Profiling relied on immunoSEQ multiplex PCR, and the TCRdb table lists in-frame clones only, not all of them. The table records more than 250,000 clones, 80% to 90% of them present only once. Sequenced material: PBMCs or T cells enriched from blood (not recorded which). These TCRs come from a young man who had recovered from COVID-19.

This clone was seen only a few times. The chain couples TRBV6-5 to TRBJ2-3; D is possibly TRBD2 (6 bases). Germline V lookup: CDR1 MNHEY, CDR2 SVGAGI. CDR3 length: 14 residues. V lost 7 bases and J 4 bases, leaving 15 bases between the germline ends. The CDR3: CASILGRGADTQYF. CDR3 nucleotides: TGTGCCAGCATCCTTGGGCGGGGTGCAGATACGCAGTATTTT.

A single count supports this clone. The V call is TRBV6-1, the J call TRBJ1-2; weak D call: TRBD1 (6 bases). Per germline, CDR1 MNHNS and CDR2 SASEGT. V was trimmed by 3 bases and J by 3 bases, leaving 20 bases between them. CDR3 length: 17 residues. The CDR3 DNA follows: TGTGCCAGCAGTGATCACCTACAGGGCTCCTGGGACTATGGCTACACCTTC. The encoded protein is CASSDHLQGSWDYGYTF.

The chain uses TRBV5-1 and TRBJ1-2; D remains ambiguous. V shed 0 bases and J shed 4 bases, with 13 bases lying between them. CDR1 and CDR2 (germline): SGHRS, YFSETQ. This CDR3 is built from 15 residues. In DNA form, the CDR3 reads TGCGCCAGCAGCTTGGGGTCTGGGGAGATCTATGGCTACACCTTC. This translates into CASSLGSGEIYGYTF.

This clone occurred a few times. This chain joins TRBV11-3 and TRBJ2-1, with a weak D call TRBD2 (5 bases). CDR1 and CDR2 (germline): SGHNT, YENEEA. Trimming took off 0 bases at V and 10 bases at J, with 10 bases between the two ends. The CDR3 sequence is 13 residues long. CDR3 DNA: TGTGCCAGCAGCTTAGAACTTTTAGCGGAGCAGTTCTTC. Protein product: CASSLELLAEQFF.

This chain links TRBV9 with TRBJ2-3; 12 positions agree with TRBD2. Germline CDR1 SGDLS, CDR2 YYNGEE. V trimming: 4 bases; J trimming: 2 bases; junction bases outside the gene matches: 8. This CDR3 region has 17 residues. The CDR3 protein is CASSYLTSGGPTDTQYF. The DNA of the CDR3 is TGTGCCAGCAGCTACCTGACTAGCGGGGGCCCCACAGATACGCAGTATTTT. Using reference TRBV9 and TRBJ2-3 for the parts outside the CDR3, the full variable domain is DSGVTQTPKHLITATGQRVTLRCSPRSGDLSVYWYQQSLDQGLQFLIQYYNGEERAKGNILERFSAQQFPDLHSELNLSSLELGDSALYFCASSYLTSGGPTDTQYFGPGTRLTVL.

The chain employs TRBV10-3 and TRBJ1-1; D gene unclear. Trimming took 0 bases from V and 2 from J, leaving 7 bases between them. This CDR3 spans 14 amino acids. Per germline, CDR1 ENHRY and CDR2 SYGVKD. CDR3 in DNA: TGTGCCATCAGTGAGTCGCAGGTTAACACTGAAGCTTTCTTT. This encodes CAISESQVNTEAFF.

The gene calls are TRBV6-2 or TRBV6-3 and TRBJ1-1; possible D gene TRBD1, 6 bases. V lost 6 bases, J lost 5 bases, and 13 bases lay in between. CDR3 length: 13 amino acids. Germline values: CDR1 MNHEY, CDR2 SVGEGT. The CDR3, as DNA: TGTGCCAGCAGCCGACCCCAGGGGACTGAAGCTTTCTTT. Its translation is CASSRPQGTEAFF.

DNA for the CDR3: TGTGCCAGCAGTTTGGCTAGCACAGATACGCAGTATTTT. Translating gives CASSLASTDTQYF. The gene calls are TRBV12-3 or TRBV12-4 and TRBJ2-3; D gene ambiguous. Trimming left V 3 bases short and J 0 bases short, with 4 bases between. The CDR3 is 13 residues long.

The chain recombines TRBV10-3 with TRBJ1-1; D might be TRBD1 (5 bases). The CDR3 has 14 residues. The V and J ends lost 7 bases and 1 base respectively, with 13 bases between them. Germline CDR1 reads ENHRY; CDR2 reads SYGVKD. The CDR3 loop reads CAITMGGGNTEAFF. The CDR3 coding sequence is TGTGCCATCACCATGGGGGGAGGGAACACTGAAGCTTTCTTT.

V gene TRBV10-3 combines with J gene TRBJ1-6; maybe TRBD1 (5 bases). Deletions cut 11 bases from V and 8 bases from J, with 13 bases between. CDR1 and CDR2 (germline): ENHRY, SYGVKD. The CDR3 runs to 12 residues. CDR3 loop: CASRGGDSPLHF. The CDR3, as DNA: TGTGCCTCCCGGGGGGGAGATTCACCCCTCCACTTT.

CDR3 coding DNA: TGTGCCAGCAGTGAAGTGTCAGGGGGCTACAATGAGCAGTTCTTC. Translation: CASSEVSGGYNEQFF. The genes are TRBV6-1 and TRBJ2-1; TRBD1 aligns across 7 bases. CDR1 MNHNS and CDR2 SASEGT come from the germline V gene. V dropped 1 base and J dropped 3; count of bases not matched to a gene: 3. The CDR3 runs to 15 residues.

A single count supports this clone. Germline is not matched at one junction end, which may reflect a read error. The V and J genes are TRBV24-1 and TRBJ1-4; D is ambiguous. The CDR3 is 11 amino acids. Germline lookup yields CDR1 KGHDR and CDR2 SFDVKD. CDR3 in DNA: TGTGCCACCAGTGAGGGCAGTGTAGAGCTTTTT. Protein: CATSEGSVELF.

This chain uses TRBV2 with TRBJ1-6; the match to TRBD1 covers 7 bases. The V segment lost 4 bases and the J segment 10 bases; nucleotides outside the gene matches: 7. This CDR3 is 14 amino acids long. Germline values: CDR1 SNHLY, CDR2 FYNNEI. The DNA of the CDR3 is TGTGCCAGCAGTGGACAGGGTGGAGGATCACCCCTCCACTTT. Its translation is CASSGQGGGSPLHF.

This clone was counted a few times. J is TRBJ2-5 and V is TRBV3-1 (or the pseudogene TRBV3-2); unclear D gene. Germline V lookup: CDR1 LGHDT, CDR2 YNNKEL (reference sequence). CDR3 length: 12 amino acids. V was shortened by 1 base and J by 7 bases, with 7 bases between the two germline ends. This chain's CDR3 is CASSQVSLTQYF. In DNA form, the CDR3 reads TGTGCCAGCAGCCAAGTTAGCTTGACCCAGTACTTC.

The chain joins TRBV13 to TRBJ2-3; TRBD2 agrees at 8 bases. Trimming at V came to 6 bases and at J to 0 bases, leaving 8 bases not matched to a gene. The germline CDR1 and CDR2 sequences are PRHDT and FYEKMQ (reference sequence). The length of the CDR3 is 16 residues. The CDR3 spells CASSKFGGASTDTQYF. The DNA for the CDR3 is TGTGCCAGCAGTAAATTCGGGGGGGCTAGCACAGATACGCAGTATTTT.

The V and J genes are TRBV4-3 and TRBJ1-6; D is ambiguous. The CDR3 contains 14 residues. Germline lookup yields CDR1 LGHNA and CDR2 YSLEER. V lost 3 bases to trimming and J lost 4 bases, with 7 bases between them. CDR3: CASSHREYNSPLHF. In DNA form, the CDR3 reads TGCGCCAGCAGCCATCGGGAGTATAATTCACCCCTCCACTTT.

Concerning this clone itself: This may be a read error, as it is one base from a much larger clone. V is TRBV7-9 and J is TRBJ1-1; the D gene is possibly TRBD1 (6 bases). V lost 6 bases, J lost 1 base, and 9 bases lay in between. The CDR3 is 13 amino acids. CDR1 is SEHNR, CDR2 FQNEAQ, per germline (reference sequence). The CDR3 bases are TGTGCCAGCAGTCCCAGGGGGAACACTGAAGCTTTCTTT. Translating gives CASSPRGNTEAFF.

V usage is TRBV10-2 and J usage is TRBJ2-5, with D uncertain. Germline V gives CDR1 WSHSY, CDR2 SAAADI. This CDR3 has 12 residues. The germline V and J ends were trimmed by 6 bases and 4 bases, with 9 bases remaining between them. DNA of the CDR3: TGCGCCAGCAGCGCGATTGGAGAGACCCAGTACTTC. Its protein product is CASSAIGETQYF.